This T cell receptor (beta chain) was identified in a study of T cell repertoires in cytomegalovirus infection. As for the study in general: Through public TCR beta signatures, both CMV infection and matching HLA type were indicated.

TCRdb independently ran MiXCR on the reads; one entry per CDR3 protein. This table holds around 130,000 distinct CDR3 sequences, around 25% found once. The germline V gene encodes CDR1 SSHAT and CDR2 FNYEAQ (reference sequence). The CDR3 consists of 18 residues. This clonotype appeared many times. Its cognate antigen is unknown. A read error may produce the germline difference seen at one junction end. Material: PBMCs, sequenced either directly or after in vitro stimulation (not recorded which). The chain has TRBV7-7 and TRBJ2-3; no clear D. The TCR comes from a human donor in good health (CMV status not recorded). Some clones in this sample may be carry-over from other donors' samples. The CDR3 sequence is CASSLGGPGSGVGDTQYF. DNA for the CDR3: TGTGCTAGCAGCTTAGGCGGACCCGGGTCCGGCGTTGGAGATACGCAGTATTTT.